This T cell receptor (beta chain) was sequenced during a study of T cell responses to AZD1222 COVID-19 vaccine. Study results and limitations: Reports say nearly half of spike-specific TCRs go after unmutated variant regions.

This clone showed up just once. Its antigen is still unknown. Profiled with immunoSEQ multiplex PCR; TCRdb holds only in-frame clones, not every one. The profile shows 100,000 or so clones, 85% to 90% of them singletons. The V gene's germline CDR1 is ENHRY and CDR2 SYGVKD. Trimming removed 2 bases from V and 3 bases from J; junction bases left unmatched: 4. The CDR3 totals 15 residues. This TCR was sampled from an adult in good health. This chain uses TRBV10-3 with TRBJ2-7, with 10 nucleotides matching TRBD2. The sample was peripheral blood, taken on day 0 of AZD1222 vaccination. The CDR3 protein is CAISERLAGLYEQYF. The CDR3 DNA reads TGTGCCATCAGTGAGCGACTAGCGGGCCTCTACGAGCAGTACTTC.